The 29 T cell receptor beta chains presented below share a single source sample, sequenced in a study of blood T cell repertoires in COVID-19. The assay was immunoSEQ multiplex PCR, and TCRdb's table has in-frame clones only and misses some. The sample yields 140,000 to 150,000 clones, about 90% seen once. Material for sequencing was peripheral blood. Receptors were obtained from a woman aged 45-65 years with acute or convalescent COVID-19.

CDR3 protein: CASSIATGAFSNQPQHF. Written as DNA, the CDR3 is TGTGCCAGTAGTATAGCGACAGGGGCTTTCAGCAATCAGCCCCAGCATTTT. The chain joins TRBV19 to TRBJ1-5, with TRBD1 identical over 8 bases. This CDR3 comprises 17 residues. From germline, CDR1 is LNHDA and CDR2 SQIVND (reference sequence). After removal of 1 base from V and 1 base from J, the junction contained 6 bases not matched to a gene.

The chain carries TRBV2 and TRBJ1-1, with D unclear. CDR1 and CDR2 from the germline V gene are SNHLY and FYNNEI. This CDR3 has 15 residues. V was shortened by 7 bases and J by 1 base, with 16 bases between the two germline ends. In nucleotides, the CDR3 is TGTGCCAGCACCCCTAAGATGGGAGGGAACACTGAAGCTTTCTTT. Its protein product is CASTPKMGGNTEAFF.

The V and J genes are TRBV7-9 and TRBJ2-7; D is uncertain. The CDR3 has 14 amino acids. CDR1 and CDR2 (germline): SEHNR, FQNEAQ (reference sequence). V was trimmed by 3 bases and J by 1 base, leaving 10 bases between them. The DNA for the CDR3 is TGTGCCAGCAGCTTCACAGTCAGATCCTACGAGCAGTACTTC. This sequence encodes CASSFTVRSYEQYF.

This chain joins TRBV5-1 and TRBJ1-4, with a weak D call TRBD1 (5 bases). CDR1 SGHRS and CDR2 YFSETQ come from the germline V gene. CDR3 length: 16 amino acids. With 4 bases removed from V and 8 bases from J, the gap between germline ends came to 21 bases. The CDR3 reads CASSQSGGGIREKLFF. The CDR3 region has the DNA TGCGCCAGCAGCCAGAGTGGGGGAGGGATCCGGGAAAAACTGTTTTTT. The full variable domain, completed using reference TRBV5-1 and TRBJ1-4, is KAGVTQTPRYLIKTRGQQVTLSCSPISGHRSVSWYQQTPGQGLQFLFEYFSETQRNKGNFPGRFSGRQFSNSRSEMNVSTLELGDSALYLCASSQSGGGIREKLFFGSGTQLSVL.

The genes are TRBV18 and TRBJ2-1; 13 bases are a match to TRBD2. V lost 0 bases to trimming and J lost 9 bases; unmatched junction nucleotides: 5. Germline CDR1 reads KGHSH; CDR2 reads LQKENI. The CDR3 consists of 16 residues. CDR3 sequence reads: CASSPPGLAGAGEQFF. The CDR3 DNA sequence: TGTGCCAGCTCACCACCTGGACTAGCGGGGGCTGGTGAGCAGTTCTTC.

V gene TRBV2 combines with J gene TRBJ2-5; a possible D gene is TRBD2 (5 bases). With 8 bases removed from V and 3 bases from J, the gap between germline ends came to 19 bases. Germline V gene sequence: CDR1 SNHLY, CDR2 FYNNEI. The length of the CDR3 is 15 residues. CDR3 loop: CASRAEGALEETQYF. CDR3 nucleotides: TGTGCCAGCCGCGCTGAGGGAGCCCTCGAAGAGACCCAGTACTTC. Filled out from reference TRBV2 and TRBJ2-5, the complete variable domain reads EPEVTQTPSHQVTQMGQEVILRCVPISNHLYFYWYRQILGQKVEFLVSFYNNEISEKSEIFDDQFSVERPDGSNFTLKIRSTKLEDSAMYFCASRAEGALEETQYFGPGTRLLVL.

This chain links TRBV7-8 with TRBJ2-7; 10 positions match TRBD1. The trim removed 5 bases at V and 2 bases at J, leaving 9 bases unmatched. The CDR3 totals 16 residues. CDR1 is SGHVS and CDR2 is FQNEAQ in the germline V gene. The CDR3 loop is CASSPGGGTGAYEQYF. The CDR3 coding sequence is TGTGCCAGCAGCCCAGGCGGGGGGACAGGGGCCTACGAGCAGTACTTC.

This clone was observed a single time. The chain joins TRBV18 to TRBJ2-5; TRBD2 matches at 7 bases. Trimming removed 4 bases from V and 4 bases from J; junction bases left unmatched: 9. Germline CDR1 reads KGHSH; CDR2 reads LQKENI. The CDR3 is made up of 15 amino acids. DNA for the CDR3: TGTGCCAGCTCACGAGATGAGGGAGGGACAGAGACCCAGTACTTC. Its translation is CASSRDEGGTETQYF.

V gene TRBV5-1 combines with J gene TRBJ1-4; D uncertain. V lost 2 bases and J lost 0, with 11 bases in between. Per germline, CDR1 SGHRS and CDR2 YFSETQ. The CDR3 consists of 16 residues. The CDR3 reads CASSFRRTPTNEKLFF. CDR3 bases: TGCGCCAGCAGCTTTAGACGGACTCCAACTAATGAAAAACTGTTTTTT.

The chain joins TRBV23-1 to TRBJ1-5; D remains unclear. TRBV23-1 is filed as an ORF, its function uncertain. The CDR3 has 16 residues. The V gene lost 2 bases and the J gene lost 0 bases, with 11 bases spanning the gap. The DNA of the CDR3 is TGCGCCAGCAGTCAAGTCCTTTCGAGTAGCAATCAGCCCCAGCATTTT. It specifies CASSQVLSSSNQPQHF.

The chain joins TRBV11-2 to TRBJ2-5; D is unclear. The V gene lost 3 bases and the J gene lost 3 bases, with 8 bases spanning the gap. The CDR3 is 13 residues long. Germline CDR1 and CDR2: SGHAT and FQNNGV. For the CDR3, the DNA is TGTGCCAGCAGCTTTGGAGTGAAAGAGACCCAGTACTTC. Its protein is CASSFGVKETQYF.

The chain employs TRBV19 and TRBJ1-1; possible D gene TRBD1, 5 bases. Germline loops: CDR1 LNHDA, CDR2 SQIVND (reference sequence). CDR3 length: 14 amino acids. The ends were cut back, 7 bases at V and 1 base at J, with 13 bases in the middle. The CDR3 DNA sequence: TGTGCCAGTACTCCGACAGTAACGAACACTGAAGCTTTCTTT. The encoded protein is CASTPTVTNTEAFF.

This clone was counted only a few times. This sequence joins TRBV19 and TRBJ1-6; 7 bases match TRBD1. The CDR3 runs 12 residues. The germline gives CDR1 LNHDA, CDR2 SQIVND (reference sequence). The junction had 7 bases not matched to a gene; V was cut back by 7 bases and J by 13 bases. CDR3 DNA: TGTGCCAGTACCCGAAGGGACAGTCCCCTCCACTTT. Protein: CASTRRDSPLHF.

The rearrangement uses TRBV27 and TRBJ1-6; no firm D call. The CDR3 is 14 residues long. Trimming took 3 bases from V and 9 from J, leaving 12 bases between them. From germline, CDR1 is MNHEY and CDR2 SMNVEV (reference sequence). CDR3 amino acids: CASSLSDSSSPLHF. In nucleotides, the CDR3 is TGTGCCAGCAGTTTGTCCGATAGCAGTTCACCCCTCCACTTT.

The chain combines TRBV27 with TRBJ2-7; no definite D call. V gave up 3 bases and J gave up 1 base, with 7 bases separating them. This CDR3 has 13 residues. Germline V gene data show CDR1 as MNHEY and CDR2 as SMNVEV (reference sequence). The CDR3 sequence: CASSFPGSYEQYF. DNA for the CDR3: TGTGCCAGCAGTTTCCCAGGATCCTACGAGCAGTACTTC.

The chain links TRBV6-5 to TRBJ2-7; the D is unclear. Looked up from germline, CDR1 is MNHEY and CDR2 is SVGAGI. Trimming took 2 bases from V and 2 from J, leaving 13 bases between them. The CDR3 consists of 15 residues. The DNA of the CDR3 is TGTGCCAGCAGTTACACATCGATGTTCCCCTACGAGCAGTACTTC. Amino acid sequence: CASSYTSMFPYEQYF.

CDR3 DNA sequence: TGTGCCAGCAGCCAACAGGGGGCCAAAAACATTCAGTACTTC. Translation: CASSQQGAKNIQYF. The chain combines TRBV3-1 (or the pseudogene TRBV3-2) with TRBJ2-4, with D tentatively TRBD1 (6 bases). The V and J ends lost 2 bases and 1 base respectively, with 6 bases between them. The CDR3 runs to 14 residues. Germline V CDR1 and CDR2: LGHDT, YNNKEL (reference sequence).

The genes are TRBV7-9 and TRBJ1-1; no reliable D call. The germline V gene encodes CDR1 SEHNR and CDR2 FQNEAQ (reference sequence). V was pared by 2 bases and J by 1 base, with 8 bases between. There are 14 residues in the CDR3. The CDR3 sequence is CASSLNGANTEAFF. CDR3 bases: TGTGCCAGCAGCTTAAATGGAGCGAACACTGAAGCTTTCTTT.

CDR3: CASGLQLADTQYF. CDR3 in DNA: TGTGCTAGTGGTCTACAGCTCGCAGATACGCAGTATTTT. This chain uses TRBV12-5 with TRBJ2-3; no firm D call. This CDR3 contains 13 residues. V was cut by 5 bases and J by 4 bases, with 10 bases left in between. The germline CDR1 and CDR2 sequences are LGHNT and FRNRAP.

The chain recombines TRBV7-9 with TRBJ2-5; 7 nucleotides align to TRBD1. V shed 2 bases, J shed 1 base, and the junction held 4 bases outside the gene matches. CDR3 length: 15 residues. Germline loops: CDR1 SEHNR, CDR2 FQNEAQ (reference sequence). Written as DNA, the CDR3 is TGTGCCAGCAGCTTATCGGACAGGACCCAAGAGACCCAGTACTTC. As protein: CASSLSDRTQETQYF.

V is TRBV27 and J is TRBJ2-3, with D perhaps TRBD1 (5 bases). Germline V gene lookup returns CDR1 MNHEY and CDR2 SMNVEV (reference sequence). V lost 4 bases and J 6 bases, leaving 14 bases between the germline ends. The CDR3 runs to 14 residues. The CDR3 DNA is TGTGCCAGCAGTTGGCAGGGTACCATGGATACGCAGTATTTT. The encoded protein is CASSWQGTMDTQYF.

V and J are TRBV15 and TRBJ2-5; TRBD1 matches at 8 bases. Germline CDR1 reads LNHNV; CDR2 reads YYDKDF (reference sequence). The J segment lost 4 bases and the V segment lost 1 base, leaving 8 bases of the junction unmatched. The CDR3 totals 16 residues. The CDR3 protein is CATSRAQGAGLETQYF. DNA for the CDR3: TGTGCCACCAGCAGAGCCCAGGGGGCCGGGTTAGAGACCCAGTACTTC.

V usage is TRBV6-5 and J usage is TRBJ2-3; possible D gene TRBD1, 8 bases. The CDR3 loop spans 15 amino acids. V lost 6 bases, J lost 6 bases, and 19 bases lay in between. Germline assignment: CDR1 MNHEY and CDR2 SVGAGI. The DNA for the CDR3 is TGTGCCAGCAGCCTAAGCAGGGGGCGGGGGGATACGCAGTATTTT. It translates to CASSLSRGRGDTQYF.

The chain has TRBV3-1 (or the pseudogene TRBV3-2) and TRBJ2-2, with 14 bases matching TRBD2. Looked up from germline, CDR1 is LGHDT and CDR2 is YNNKEL (reference sequence). Unmatched junction bases numbered 3, after V lost 2 bases and J lost 1 base. The CDR3 has 18 amino acids. The DNA for the CDR3 is TGTGCCAGCAGCCAACCTGGACTAGCGGGAGGGAACACCGGGGAGCTGTTTTTT. It encodes CASSQPGLAGGNTGELFF.

The chain links TRBV6-5 to TRBJ1-3; possible D gene TRBD1, 5 bases. The CDR3 consists of 15 residues. Germline V gene lookup returns CDR1 MNHEY and CDR2 SVGAGI. Trimming stripped 11 bases from V and 3 bases from J, with 20 bases between. The CDR3 nucleotides read TGTGCCGCGCGTCCTCATCAGGGCAGTGGAAACACCATATATTTT. Translation: CAARPHQGSGNTIYF.

The chain couples TRBV15 to TRBJ2-2; TRBD1 might be the D (7 bases). Per the germline V gene, CDR1 is LNHNV and CDR2 is YYDKDF (reference sequence). V was clipped by 3 bases and J by 6 bases, with 20 bases between them. The CDR3 is 17 amino acids. CDR3: CATSSRRGTVDAGELFF. The DNA of the CDR3 is TGTGCCACCAGCAGTCGACGCGGGACAGTAGACGCCGGGGAGCTGTTTTTT.

V gene TRBV21-1 combines with J gene TRBJ2-5; the table's D call TRBD1 went unverified against the DNA. TRBV21-1 is noted as a pseudogene. The length of the CDR3 is 19 residues. The CDR3 DNA reads as TGTGCCAGCAGCAAGGCTATGGGCATTTGGGGACAGGGCAAAGAGACCCAGTACTTC. Its translation: CASSKAMGIWGQGKETQYF.

This clone was picked up one time. The V and J genes are TRBV6-5 and TRBJ2-7, with D possibly TRBD1 on 6 matching bases. This CDR3 spans 15 amino acids. With 0 bases removed from V and 0 bases from J, the gap between germline ends came to 9 bases. Germline V lookup: CDR1 MNHEY, CDR2 SVGAGI. In DNA form, the CDR3 reads TGTGCCAGCAGTTACTCGAGGGGGAGCTCCTACGAGCAGTACTTC. Protein product: CASSYSRGSSYEQYF.

The J gene is TRBJ1-4, the V gene TRBV7-9; D uncertain. Germline V gene sequence: CDR1 SEHNR, CDR2 FQNEAQ (reference sequence). Trimming removed 3 bases from V and 0 bases from J, with 8 bases in between. The CDR3 sequence is 15 residues long. CDR3 protein: CASSFHSSTNEKLFF. The CDR3 DNA reads TGTGCCAGCAGCTTCCACAGCTCAACTAATGAAAAACTGTTTTTT.